These 8 T cell receptor beta chains were sequenced from one sample in a study of Ad26.COV2.S vaccination and SARS-CoV-2 variants. Treatment meaning: about 20 received Ad26.COV2.S at low or high dose, single or two shots; several received placebo; per-sample allocation not given. Sample collection was performed on day 63 after the first vaccine or placebo injection. The method was immunoSEQ multiplex PCR; TCRdb's version includes in-frame clones alone and lacks a portion of them. The sample consists of around 320,000 clones, around 86% of them appearing once. The input for sequencing was peripheral blood, taken in a trial of Ad26.COV2.S vaccine versus placebo. The source of these receptors is a person aged 18-65 years who received the Ad26.COV2.S COVID-19 vaccine or a placebo.

The chain couples TRBV4-1 to TRBJ1-1; D perhaps matches TRBD1 (5 bases). Germline lookup yields CDR1 MGHRA and CDR2 YSYEKL. Trimming took 4 bases from V and 4 from J, leaving 19 bases between them. The CDR3 has 16 amino acids. As DNA, the CDR3 is TGCGCCAGCAGCCTACCGTTCGGGCGCGGGGGCACTGAAGCTTTCTTT. Residues: CASSLPFGRGGTEAFF.

The V call is TRBV5-1, the J call TRBJ2-5; D might be TRBD1 (6 bases). V lost 3 bases and J 5 bases, leaving 23 bases between the germline ends. Germline V gene sequence: CDR1 SGHRS, CDR2 YFSETQ. CDR3 length: 17 residues. In DNA form, the CDR3 reads TGCGCCAGCAGCTCCCGAATTGCACAGGGTGTAGGGGAGACCCAGTACTTC. Encoded protein: CASSSRIAQGVGETQYF.

The V gene is TRBV27, the J gene TRBJ1-1; 9 nucleotides agree with TRBD1. This CDR3 has 14 amino acids. With V trimmed by 5 bases and J by 5 bases, 6 bases remained unmatched. In germline, CDR1 is MNHEY, CDR2 SMNVEV (reference sequence). CDR3 nucleotides: TGTGCCAGCAGTATCGGACAGGGGAGGACTGAAGCTTTCTTT. Protein product: CASSIGQGRTEAFF.

The rearrangement links TRBV9 to TRBJ2-1, with D possibly matching TRBD1 (7 bases). V was trimmed by 0 bases and J by 7 bases, leaving 14 bases between them. This CDR3 is 15 amino acids long. In germline, CDR1 is SGDLS, CDR2 YYNGEE. The DNA of the CDR3 is TGTGCCAGCAGCGTAGGCAGGGGGGTGGTGAATGAGCAGTTCTTC. This codes for CASSVGRGVVNEQFF.

This rearrangement joins TRBV4-1 to TRBJ2-3, with TRBD2 identical over 9 bases. This CDR3 is 18 amino acids long. V lost 0 bases, J lost 0 bases, and 7 bases stayed unmatched. Germline V gene data show CDR1 as MGHRA and CDR2 as YSYEKL. CDR3 loop: CASSQEPPSGVSTDTQYF. CDR3 bases: TGCGCCAGCAGCCAAGAACCCCCTAGCGGGGTTAGCACAGATACGCAGTATTTT.

This sequence joins TRBV18 and TRBJ1-5; perhaps TRBD1 as D (6 bases). Trimming left V 3 bases short and J 5 bases short, with 11 bases between. The CDR3 has 14 residues. Looked up from germline, CDR1 is KGHSH and CDR2 is LQKENI. For the CDR3, the DNA is TGTGCCAGCTCACCCGGGACACAAGATCAGCCCCAGCATTTT. Its translation: CASSPGTQDQPQHF.

This clone was observed many times. The rearrangement uses TRBV15 and TRBJ2-7; 8 bases align to TRBD1. The germline gives CDR1 LNHNV, CDR2 YYDKDF (reference sequence). The CDR3 length is 14 residues. Trimming removed 1 base from V and 1 base from J; junction bases left unmatched: 0. CDR3 protein: CATSRGQGSYEQYF. The CDR3 DNA follows: TGTGCCACCAGCAGAGGACAGGGGTCCTACGAGCAGTACTTC.

The rearrangement uses TRBV5-5 and TRBJ2-5; 12 bases agree with TRBD2. The germline V gene has CDR1 SGHKS and CDR2 YYEKEE (reference sequence). CDR3 length: 17 amino acids. J was trimmed by 2 bases and V by 0 bases; bases with no gene match: 5. CDR3 loop: CASSLGLAGGRQETQYF. DNA for the CDR3: TGTGCCAGCAGCTTGGGCCTAGCGGGGGGGCGTCAAGAGACCCAGTACTTC.